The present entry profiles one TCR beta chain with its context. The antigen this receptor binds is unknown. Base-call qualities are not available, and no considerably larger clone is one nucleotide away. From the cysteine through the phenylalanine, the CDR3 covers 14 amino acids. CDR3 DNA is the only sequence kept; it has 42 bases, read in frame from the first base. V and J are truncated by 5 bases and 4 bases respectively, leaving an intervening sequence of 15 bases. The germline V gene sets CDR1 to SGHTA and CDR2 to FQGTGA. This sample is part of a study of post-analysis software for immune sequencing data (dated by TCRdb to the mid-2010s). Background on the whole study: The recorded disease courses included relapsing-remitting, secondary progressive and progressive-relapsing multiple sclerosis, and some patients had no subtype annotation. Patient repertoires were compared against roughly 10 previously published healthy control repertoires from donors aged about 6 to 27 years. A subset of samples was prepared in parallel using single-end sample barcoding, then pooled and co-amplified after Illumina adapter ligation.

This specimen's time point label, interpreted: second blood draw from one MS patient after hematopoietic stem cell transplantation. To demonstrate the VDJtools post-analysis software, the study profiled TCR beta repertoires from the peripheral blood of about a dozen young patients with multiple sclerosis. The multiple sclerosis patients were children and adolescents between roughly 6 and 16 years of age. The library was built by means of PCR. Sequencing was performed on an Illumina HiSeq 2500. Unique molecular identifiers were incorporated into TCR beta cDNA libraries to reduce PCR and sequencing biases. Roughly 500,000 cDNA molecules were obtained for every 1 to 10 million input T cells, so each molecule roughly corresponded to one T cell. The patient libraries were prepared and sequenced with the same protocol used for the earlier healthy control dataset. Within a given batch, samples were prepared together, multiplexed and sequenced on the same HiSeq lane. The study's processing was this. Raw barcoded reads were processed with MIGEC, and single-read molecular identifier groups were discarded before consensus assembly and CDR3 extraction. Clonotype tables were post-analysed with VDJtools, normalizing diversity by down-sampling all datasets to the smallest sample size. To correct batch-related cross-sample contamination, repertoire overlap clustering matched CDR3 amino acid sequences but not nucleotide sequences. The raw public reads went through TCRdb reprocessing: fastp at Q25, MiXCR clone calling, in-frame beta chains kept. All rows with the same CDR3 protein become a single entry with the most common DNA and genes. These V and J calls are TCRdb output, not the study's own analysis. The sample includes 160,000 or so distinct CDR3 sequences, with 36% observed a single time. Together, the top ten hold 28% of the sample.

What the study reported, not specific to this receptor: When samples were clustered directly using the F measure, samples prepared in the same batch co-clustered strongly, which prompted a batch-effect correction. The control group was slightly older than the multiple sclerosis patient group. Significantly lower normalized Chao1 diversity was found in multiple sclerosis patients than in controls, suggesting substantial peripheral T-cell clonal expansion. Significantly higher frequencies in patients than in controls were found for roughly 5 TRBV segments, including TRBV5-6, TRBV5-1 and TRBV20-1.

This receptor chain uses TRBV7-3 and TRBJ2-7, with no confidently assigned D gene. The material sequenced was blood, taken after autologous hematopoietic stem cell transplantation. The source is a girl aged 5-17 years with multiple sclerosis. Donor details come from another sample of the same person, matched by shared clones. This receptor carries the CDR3 CASSLGPGRYEQYF. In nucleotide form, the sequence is TGTGCCAGCAGCCTCGGCCCCGGCAGGTACGAGCAGTACTTC. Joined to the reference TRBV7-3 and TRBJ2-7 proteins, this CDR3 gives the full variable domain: GAGVSQTPSNKVTEKGKYVELRCDPISGHTALYWYRQSLGQGPEFLIYFQGTGAADDSGLPNDRFFAVRPEGSVSTLKIQRTERGDSAVYLCASSLGPGRYEQYFGPGTRLTVT.